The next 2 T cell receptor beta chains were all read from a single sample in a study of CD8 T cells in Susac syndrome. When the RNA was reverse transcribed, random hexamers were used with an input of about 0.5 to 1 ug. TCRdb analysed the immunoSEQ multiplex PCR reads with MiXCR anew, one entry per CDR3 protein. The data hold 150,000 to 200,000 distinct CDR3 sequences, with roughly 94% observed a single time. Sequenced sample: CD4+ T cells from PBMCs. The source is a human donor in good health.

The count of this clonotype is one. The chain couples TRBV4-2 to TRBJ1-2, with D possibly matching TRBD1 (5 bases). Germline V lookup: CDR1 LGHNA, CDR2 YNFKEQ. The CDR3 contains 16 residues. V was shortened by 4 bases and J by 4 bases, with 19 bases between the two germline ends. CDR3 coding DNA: TGTGCCAGCAGCCCCCTGGGAGGGGCGATTCTCTATGGCTACACCTTC. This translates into CASSPLGGAILYGYTF.

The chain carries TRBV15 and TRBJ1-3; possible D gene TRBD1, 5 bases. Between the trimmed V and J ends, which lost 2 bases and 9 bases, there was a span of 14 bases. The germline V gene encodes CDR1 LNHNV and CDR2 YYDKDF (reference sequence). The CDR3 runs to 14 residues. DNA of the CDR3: TGTGCCACCAGCAGATCTTGGGGGGAGGGCACCATATATTTT. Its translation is CATSRSWGEGTIYF.